This T cell receptor beta chain is drawn from a study of identifying expanded T cells in peripheral blood. Regarding the study as a whole: Technical replicates showed about 1.2 changed clones; roughly two weeks roughly 15; four weeks 19. Two-week clone count variance significantly increased as total template count grew.

Healthy donors had no documented immune events, such as infections, while sampled. V lost 8 bases to trimming and J lost 1 base; unmatched junction nucleotides: 4. The germline CDR1 and CDR2 sequences are MDHEN and SYDVKM. CDR3 length equals 14 residues. Repertoires were generated with immunoSEQ multiplex PCR, while TCRdb's copy carries only in-frame clones and drops some. The sample has around 68,000 clones, about 90% seen once. Worth noting for this clone: Its antigen remains unknown.

The sequence derives from a person aged 18 to 70 in good health. The sample was blood. This chain links TRBV28 with TRBJ2-2; 7 positions match TRBD2. CDR3 bases: TGTGCCAGCCTCGGACTAGTGAACACCGGGGAGCTGTTTTTT. This translates into CASLGLVNTGELFF.